Below, 32 T cell receptor beta chains from the same sample are listed, as sequenced in a study of CXCR3-negative and CXCR3-positive naive CD8 T cells. Study results and caveats: Hydrophobicity was higher for TRB CDR3s found in CXCR3-positive naive cells than in CXCR3-negative naive cells.

The study made its TRB cDNA libraries by 5' RACE, adding UMI labels. TCRdb re-called the 5' RACE reads, yielding one record per CDR3 amino acid sequence without DNA. Recorded here are about 150,000 distinct CDR3 sequences; the top ten clones represent about 0.3%. These receptors lack a known antigen. The specimen was naive CXCR3+ CD8+ T cells from blood. Specified subset: CD45RO-CCR7+CD27+CD95- naive CD8+ T cells expressing CXCR3 (TNR3+). These TCRs come from a human donor in good health. Some clones in this sample may be carry-over from other donors' samples.

The chain combines TRBV4-1 with TRBJ2-7; with no DNA, the TCRdb D assignment of TRBD2 cannot be verified. Germline V CDR1 and CDR2: MGHRA, YSYEKL. The CDR3 length is 13 residues. CDR3 in amino acids: CASSQVGGGEQYF.

The V and J genes are TRBV11-2 and TRBJ2-7; TCRdb proposes TRBD1, but this gene call is untestable without DNA. In germline, CDR1 is SGHAT, CDR2 FQNNGV. The CDR3 contains 18 residues. CDR3 in amino acids: CASSPSPGQTDYSYEQYF.

This chain uses TRBV29-1 with TRBJ2-1; lacking DNA, the TRBD1 call made by TCRdb goes unchecked. This CDR3 has 12 amino acids. The germline V gene has CDR1 SQVTM and CDR2 ANQGSEA. CDR3 residues: CSVGQGLNEQFF.

The chain uses TRBV12-3 or TRBV12-4 and TRBJ2-7; with no DNA, the TCRdb D assignment of TRBD1 cannot be verified. The CDR3 loop spans 15 amino acids. CDR3 amino acids: CASSFLDESGGEQYF.

The chain couples TRBV9 to TRBJ2-3; TCRdb picks TRBD1, but there is no DNA to check that call. The CDR3 totals 15 residues. Per the germline V gene, CDR1 is SGDLS and CDR2 is YYNGEE. CDR3 residues: CASSVGQGFLDTQYF. Full variable domain (remainder filled in from reference TRBV9 and TRBJ2-3): DSGVTQTPKHLITATGQRVTLRCSPRSGDLSVYWYQQSLDQGLQFLIQYYNGEERAKGNILERFSAQQFPDLHSELNLSSLELGDSALYFCASSVGQGFLDTQYFGPGTRLTVL.

V gene TRBV2 combines with J gene TRBJ2-7; there is no DNA to check the TCRdb D call of TRBD1. The CDR3 loop spans 13 amino acids. Germline V CDR1 and CDR2: SNHLY, FYNNEI. The CDR3: CASLQGARGEQYF.

The chain recombines TRBV19 with TRBJ2-1; the TRBD1 assignment by TCRdb is unverifiable without DNA. The CDR3 totals 15 residues. Per germline, CDR1 LNHDA and CDR2 SQIVND (reference sequence). CDR3 amino acids: CASSTDRDPYNEQFF.

The rearrangement links TRBV11-2 to TRBJ1-3; TCRdb names TRBD1, which stays unverified in the absence of DNA. Germline assignment: CDR1 SGHAT and CDR2 FQNNGV. This CDR3 is 16 amino acids long. This CDR3 is CASSFSPGGGGNTIYF.

This chain joins TRBV15 and TRBJ2-2; TCRdb's D gene call, TRBD1, goes unchecked for lack of DNA. Germline-derived CDR1 and CDR2 are LNHNV and YYDKDF (reference sequence). The length of the CDR3 is 14 residues. CDR3 sequence: CATSSRSGDGELFF.

The chain employs TRBV29-1 and TRBJ2-2. Germline V lookup: CDR1 SQVTM, CDR2 ANQGSEA. The CDR3 sequence is 11 residues long. The CDR3: CSVWGTGELFF.

The chain joins TRBV7-9 to TRBJ1-5; lacking DNA, the TRBD1 call made by TCRdb goes unchecked. CDR1 and CDR2 (germline): SEHNR, FQNEAQ (reference sequence). The CDR3 consists of 17 residues. Here the CDR3 reads CASSFIIGSGGNQPQHF.

V is TRBV7-9 and J is TRBJ1-4. CDR3 length: 12 amino acids. Germline CDR1 SEHNR, CDR2 FQNEAQ (reference sequence). The CDR3 reads CASSATEEKLFF.

The chain couples TRBV4-1 to TRBJ2-1; as DNA is missing, the TRBD1 call by TCRdb cannot be tested. The germline gives CDR1 MGHRA, CDR2 YSYEKL. The CDR3 spans 16 residues. The CDR3 protein is CASSQLATGKIDEQFF.

This rearrangement joins TRBV29-1 to TRBJ2-7; TCRdb indicates TRBD1, and absent DNA this call remains unverified. The CDR3 length is 13 residues. Germline CDR1 reads SQVTM; CDR2 reads ANQGSEA. The CDR3 sequence is CSVEDDRAYEQYF.

This rearrangement joins TRBV12-3 or TRBV12-4 to TRBJ2-5; there is no DNA to check the TCRdb D call of TRBD1. The CDR3 runs to 13 residues. This chain's CDR3 is CASSWDRQETQYF.

The chain links TRBV9 to TRBJ2-7; TCRdb returns TRBD2, unconfirmable since there is no DNA. The CDR3 is 15 amino acids. Looked up from germline, CDR1 is SGDLS and CDR2 is YYNGEE. CDR3 residues: CASSVGGSTSYEQYF.

The chain is built from TRBV3-1 and TRBJ2-1. In germline, CDR1 is LGHDT, CDR2 YNNKEL (reference sequence). The CDR3 is 18 residues long. The CDR3 reads CASSQGAGGVQPVDEQFF.

This rearrangement joins TRBV19 to TRBJ2-7; TCRdb returns TRBD1, unconfirmable since there is no DNA. Looked up from germline, CDR1 is LNHDA and CDR2 is SQIVND (reference sequence). This CDR3 is built from 14 residues. CDR3: CASSMGTGDVEQYF. The complete variable domain, with remaining parts taken from reference TRBV19 and TRBJ2-7, reads DGGITQSPKYLFRKEGQNVTLSCEQNLNHDAMYWYRQDPGQGLRLIYYSQIVNDFQKGDIAEGYSVSREKKESFPLTVTSAQKNPTAFYLCASSMGTGDVEQYFGPGTRLTVT.

V and J are TRBV21-1 and TRBJ2-4. TRBV21-1 is shown as a pseudogene. The CDR3 extends over 18 amino acids. CDR3 protein: CASSKNVIRSLAKNIQYF.

The rearrangement links TRBV7-6 to TRBJ2-7; TCRdb returns TRBD1, unconfirmable since there is no DNA. The CDR3 extends over 15 amino acids. The germline gives CDR1 SGHVS, CDR2 FNYEAQ. The chain's CDR3 is CASSFWGAESYEQYF.

The chain joins TRBV11-3 to TRBJ2-3; TCRdb's D gene call, TRBD2, goes unchecked for lack of DNA. In germline, CDR1 is SGHNT, CDR2 YENEEA. This CDR3 spans 15 amino acids. CDR3 region: CASSTRAGETDTQYF.

J is TRBJ1-3 and V is TRBV5-1; TCRdb's D call of TRBD1 is untestable without DNA. The length of the CDR3 is 15 residues. Germline loops: CDR1 SGHRS, CDR2 YFSETQ. The CDR3 loop reads CASSLDGTNWDTIYF.

V usage is TRBV7-3 and J usage is TRBJ1-1. The CDR3 sequence is 15 residues long. The V gene's germline CDR1 is SGHTA and CDR2 FQGTGA. CDR3 in amino acids: CASSTGFLMNTEAFF.

J is TRBJ2-1 and V is TRBV10-3; with no DNA, the TCRdb D assignment of TRBD2 cannot be verified. This CDR3 is built from 15 residues. Germline V gene lookup returns CDR1 ENHRY and CDR2 SYGVKD. CDR3 loop: CAISEGGLSHNEQFF.

V is TRBV5-1 and J is TRBJ1-2; without DNA, the TCRdb call of TRBD1 cannot be checked. Germline CDR1 is SGHRS and CDR2 is YFSETQ. The CDR3 runs to 12 residues. The CDR3 loop reads CASSYRAEGYTF.

The CDR3 is CASSVDGSNQPQHF. The rearrangement joins TRBV9 to TRBJ1-5. This CDR3 is built from 14 residues. Germline CDR1 is SGDLS and CDR2 is YYNGEE.

The CDR3 protein is CSAVDWGDGETQYF. The chain has TRBV29-1 and TRBJ2-5; TCRdb reports TRBD1, a call that lacks DNA to check it against. The CDR3 has 14 amino acids. The germline V gene has CDR1 SQVTM and CDR2 ANQGSEA.

V and J are TRBV27 and TRBJ2-7. Germline assignment: CDR1 MNHEY and CDR2 SMNVEV (reference sequence). CDR3 size: 15 residues. This chain's CDR3 is CASSLSGQSSYEQYF.

The V gene is TRBV19, the J gene TRBJ2-7; TCRdb's D call, TRBD1, is unchecked because there is no DNA. Looked up from germline, CDR1 is LNHDA and CDR2 is SQIVND (reference sequence). The CDR3 covers 15 residues. CDR3 protein: CASSLGTGGLYEQYF.

This CDR3 is CASSERAGNYGYTF. This sequence joins TRBV25-1 and TRBJ1-2; TCRdb returns TRBD1, unconfirmable since there is no DNA. The CDR3 sequence is 14 residues long. Germline CDR1 MGHDK, CDR2 SYGVNS.

The chain is built from TRBV28 and TRBJ2-1; TCRdb lists TRBD1, though no DNA is available to test this call. The CDR3 is 15 residues long. From germline, CDR1 is MDHEN and CDR2 SYDVKM. The CDR3 loop is CASSSRTPSPNEQFF. Based on the CDR3 plus reference TRBV28 and TRBJ2-1, the full variable domain is DVKVTQSSRYLVKRTGEKVFLECVQDMDHENMFWYRQDPGLGLRLIYFSYDVKMKEKGDIPEGYSVSREKKERFSLILESASTNQTSMYLCASSSRTPSPNEQFFGPGTRLTVL.

This chain joins TRBV5-5 and TRBJ2-1; there is no DNA to check the TCRdb D call of TRBD1. Germline CDR1 SGHKS, CDR2 YYEKEE (reference sequence). The CDR3 runs 15 residues. The CDR3 is CASSLDDSGVHEQFF.